This T cell receptor (beta chain) was profiled in a study of metastatic and nonmetastatic thyroid tumors. Study-wide context: Comparative analysis of repertoires was undertaken across blood and tumor or nodule tissue obtained from malignant and benign thyroid patients. Whole-study results and caveats: Significantly greater TCR beta diversity was reportedly found in malignant thyroid tumors than in benign nodules (in blood and tumor).

Prior to thyroid surgery, none of the patients had received any treatment. TCRdb re-analyzed the PCR reads using MiXCR. In the table there are tens of thousands of clones, about 21% of which are singletons. As concerns this clone: Its antigen remains unknown.

V was pared by 3 bases and J by 9 bases, with 14 bases of the junction left unmatched. The CDR3 is 17 residues long. The V gene's germline CDR1 is SGHTA and CDR2 FQGTGA. This sequence originates from a female donor with papillary thyroid cancer or a benign thyroid nodule (not recorded which). Some clones in this sample may be carry-over from other donors' samples. Sequencing was done on a sample of blood. This chain joins TRBV7-3 and TRBJ2-2, with 9 bases lining up with TRBD1. The CDR3 region is CASSFLATGGPSRELFF. CDR3 coding DNA: TGTGCCAGCAGCTTTCTGGCTACAGGGGGCCCAAGCCGGGAGCTGTTTTTT.